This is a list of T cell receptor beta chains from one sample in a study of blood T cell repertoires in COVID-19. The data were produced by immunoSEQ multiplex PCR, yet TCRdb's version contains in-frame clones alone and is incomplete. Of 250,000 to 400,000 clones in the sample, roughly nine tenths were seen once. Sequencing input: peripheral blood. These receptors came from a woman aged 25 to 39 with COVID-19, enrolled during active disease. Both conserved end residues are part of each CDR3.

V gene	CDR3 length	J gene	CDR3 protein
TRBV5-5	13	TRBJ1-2	CASSNRGAYGYTF
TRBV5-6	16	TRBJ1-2	CASSLSRGRGLDGYTF
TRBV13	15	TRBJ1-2	CASSSTGDFNYGYTF
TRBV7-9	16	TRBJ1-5	CASSLGTGQGNQPQHF
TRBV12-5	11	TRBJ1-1	CAITGDTEAFF
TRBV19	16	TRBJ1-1	CASSTAKGQGIIEAFF
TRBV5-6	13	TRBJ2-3	CASSLSVTDTQYF
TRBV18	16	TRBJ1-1	CASSLRQGAMNTEAFF
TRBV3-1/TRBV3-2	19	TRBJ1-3	CASSQAPQGGIVAGNTIYF
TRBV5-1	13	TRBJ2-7	CASSLSAGYEQYF
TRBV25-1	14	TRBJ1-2	CASSTGVSTYGYTF
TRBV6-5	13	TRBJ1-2	CASIAGARDGYTF
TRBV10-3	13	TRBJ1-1	CAIKEILNTEAFF
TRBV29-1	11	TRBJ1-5	CRGGAGQPQHF
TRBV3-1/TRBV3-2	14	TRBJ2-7	CASSQTGGPYEQYF
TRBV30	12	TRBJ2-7	CAWKAGPYEQYF
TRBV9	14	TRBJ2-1	CASSVGGTYNEQFF
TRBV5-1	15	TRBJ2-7	CASSMGQVSSYEQYF
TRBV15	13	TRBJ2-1	CATSRDTDNEQFF
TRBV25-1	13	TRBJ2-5	CASSVQGMETQYF
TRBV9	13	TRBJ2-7	CASSVGVEYEQYF
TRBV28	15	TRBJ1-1	CASPPRTGPNTEAFF
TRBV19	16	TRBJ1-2	CASSIDSIGGLKGYTF
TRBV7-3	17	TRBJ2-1	CASSLGPRGSSYNEQFF
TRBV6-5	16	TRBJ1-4	CASSSSHREPNEKLFF
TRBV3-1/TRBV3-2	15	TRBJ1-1	CASSRQAGEDTEAFF
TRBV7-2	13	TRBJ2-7	CASSFYRGYEQYF
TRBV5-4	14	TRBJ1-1	CASSLGTGNTEAFF
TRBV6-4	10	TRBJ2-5	CASSRETQYF
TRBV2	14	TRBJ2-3	CASNPASGRDTQYF
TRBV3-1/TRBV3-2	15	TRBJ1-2	CASSQVGRGWSGYTF
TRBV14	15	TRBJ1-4	CASSPRVAVNEKLFF
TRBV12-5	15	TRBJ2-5	CASGRGAGYQETQYF
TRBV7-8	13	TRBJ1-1	CASSLGRNTEAFF
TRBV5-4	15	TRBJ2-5	CASSSGDRGRETQYF
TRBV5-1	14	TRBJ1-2	CASSSGQGDYGYTF
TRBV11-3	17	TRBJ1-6	CASTIPLEQGFNSPLHF
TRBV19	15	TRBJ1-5	CASTPLPGQNQPQHF
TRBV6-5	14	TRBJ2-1	CASTGASGTGEQFF
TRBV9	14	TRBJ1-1	CASSVTDRNTEAFF
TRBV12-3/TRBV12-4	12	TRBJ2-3	CASSPGLGTQYF
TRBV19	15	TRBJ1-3	CASSRSPVSGNTIYF
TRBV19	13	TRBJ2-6	CASRRDGANVLTF
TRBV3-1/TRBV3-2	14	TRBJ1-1	CASSQEVGRGEAFF
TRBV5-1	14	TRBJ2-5	CASSPLRAQETQYF
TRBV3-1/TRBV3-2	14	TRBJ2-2	CASSQTRVLSELFF
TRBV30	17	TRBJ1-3	CAWRAWESGYSGNTIYF
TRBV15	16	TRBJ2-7	CATSRDPGGTSYEQYF
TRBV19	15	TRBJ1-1	CASSAGTGVHTEAFF
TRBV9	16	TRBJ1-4	CASSVSTDRYNEKLFF
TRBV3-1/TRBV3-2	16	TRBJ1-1	CASSQGQITSNTEAFF
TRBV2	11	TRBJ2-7	CASSESWTAHF
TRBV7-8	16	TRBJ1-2	CASSRALTGQGYGYTF